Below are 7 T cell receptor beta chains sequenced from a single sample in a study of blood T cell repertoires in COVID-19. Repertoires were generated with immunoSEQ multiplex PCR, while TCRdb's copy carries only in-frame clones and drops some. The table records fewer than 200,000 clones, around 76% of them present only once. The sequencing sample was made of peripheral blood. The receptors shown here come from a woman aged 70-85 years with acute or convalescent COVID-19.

The DNA for the CDR3 is TGCAGCGTACTAAGGGCTTTGGGGACAGGGGATGGCGATGAGCAGTTCTTC. It yields the protein CSVLRALGTGDGDEQFF. The chain couples TRBV29-1 to TRBJ2-1, with TRBD1 matching 10 bases. The CDR3 runs to 17 residues. J gave up 8 bases and V 6 bases, and 19 bases lay outside the gene matches. Germline loops: CDR1 SQVTM, CDR2 ANQGSEA.

DNA of the CDR3: TGTGCCAGTAGTATAGATTCTAGGAGGGGCTACACCTTC. Encoded protein: CASSIDSRRGYTF. The chain joins TRBV19 to TRBJ1-2; D is unclear. V was cut by 0 bases and J by 8 bases, with 10 bases left in between. Germline assignment: CDR1 LNHDA and CDR2 SQIVND (reference sequence). This CDR3 spans 13 amino acids. Full variable domain (outside the CDR3, taken from reference TRBV19 and TRBJ1-2): DGGITQSPKYLFRKEGQNVTLSCEQNLNHDAMYWYRQDPGQGLRLIYYSQIVNDFQKGDIAEGYSVSREKKESFPLTVTSAQKNPTAFYLCASSIDSRRGYTFGSGTRLTVV.

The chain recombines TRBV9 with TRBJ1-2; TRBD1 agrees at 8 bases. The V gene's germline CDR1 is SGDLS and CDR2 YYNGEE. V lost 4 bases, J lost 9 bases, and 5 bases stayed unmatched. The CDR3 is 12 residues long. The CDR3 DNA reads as TGTGCCAGCAGCACTGGGACAGGAAGCTACACCTTC. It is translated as CASSTGTGSYTF.

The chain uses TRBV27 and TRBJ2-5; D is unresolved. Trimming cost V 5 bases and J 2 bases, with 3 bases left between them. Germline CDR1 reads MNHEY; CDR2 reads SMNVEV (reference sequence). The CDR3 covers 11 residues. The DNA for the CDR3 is TGTGCCAGCAGTCCTCAAGAGACCCAGTACTTC. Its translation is CASSPQETQYF.

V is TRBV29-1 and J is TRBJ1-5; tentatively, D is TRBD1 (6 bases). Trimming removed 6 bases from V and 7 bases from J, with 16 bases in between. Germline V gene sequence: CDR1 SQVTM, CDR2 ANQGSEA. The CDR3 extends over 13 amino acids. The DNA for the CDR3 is TGCAGCGTCCAACAGGGACCGCGACAGCCCCAGCATTTT. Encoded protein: CSVQQGPRQPQHF.

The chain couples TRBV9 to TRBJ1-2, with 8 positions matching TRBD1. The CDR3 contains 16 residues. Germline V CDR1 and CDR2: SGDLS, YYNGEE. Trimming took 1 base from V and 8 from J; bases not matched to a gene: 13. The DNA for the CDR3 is TGTGCCAGCAGCGTACGACCCGGCCAGGGGGCGGAGGGCTACACCTTC. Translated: CASSVRPGQGAEGYTF.

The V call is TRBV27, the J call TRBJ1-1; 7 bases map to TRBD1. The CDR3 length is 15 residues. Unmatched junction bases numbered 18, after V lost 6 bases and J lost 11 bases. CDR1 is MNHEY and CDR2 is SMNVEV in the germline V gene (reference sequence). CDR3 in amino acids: CASRQTGRGYSRAFF. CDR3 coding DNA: TGTGCCAGCAGACAGACAGGGCGTGGATATTCGCGTGCTTTCTTT.